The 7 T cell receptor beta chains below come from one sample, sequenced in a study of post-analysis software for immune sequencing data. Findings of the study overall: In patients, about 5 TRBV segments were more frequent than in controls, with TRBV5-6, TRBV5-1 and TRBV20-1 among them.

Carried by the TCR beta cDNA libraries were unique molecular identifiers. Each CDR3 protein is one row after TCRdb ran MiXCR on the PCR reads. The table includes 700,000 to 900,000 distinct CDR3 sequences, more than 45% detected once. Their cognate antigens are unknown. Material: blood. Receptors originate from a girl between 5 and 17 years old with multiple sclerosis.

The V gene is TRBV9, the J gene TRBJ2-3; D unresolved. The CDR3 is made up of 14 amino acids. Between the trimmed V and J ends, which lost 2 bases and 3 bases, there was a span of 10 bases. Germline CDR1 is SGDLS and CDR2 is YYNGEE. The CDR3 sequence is CASSVQVQTDTQYF. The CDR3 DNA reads TGTGCCAGCAGCGTTCAGGTACAGACAGATACGCAGTATTTT.

The CDR3 DNA is TGTGCCCTACGACCAGGGTGGGGCAAAAACATTCAGTACTTC. It codes for CALRPGWGKNIQYF. The gene calls are TRBV21-1 and TRBJ2-4; TRBD1 was called by the table and not checked on the DNA. TRBV21-1 is a listed pseudogene. This CDR3 comprises 14 residues.

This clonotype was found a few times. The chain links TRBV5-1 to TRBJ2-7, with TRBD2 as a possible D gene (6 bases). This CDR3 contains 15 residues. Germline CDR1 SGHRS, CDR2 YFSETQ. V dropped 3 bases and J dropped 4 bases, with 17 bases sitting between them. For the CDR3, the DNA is TGCGCCAGCAGCTCAACTGGTGGAGGGGTTTACGAGCAGTACTTC. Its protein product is CASSSTGGGVYEQYF. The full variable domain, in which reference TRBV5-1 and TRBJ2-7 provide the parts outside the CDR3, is KAGVTQTPRYLIKTRGQQVTLSCSPISGHRSVSWYQQTPGQGLQFLFEYFSETQRNKGNFPGRFSGRQFSNSRSEMNVSTLELGDSALYLCASSSTGGGVYEQYFGPGTRLTVT.

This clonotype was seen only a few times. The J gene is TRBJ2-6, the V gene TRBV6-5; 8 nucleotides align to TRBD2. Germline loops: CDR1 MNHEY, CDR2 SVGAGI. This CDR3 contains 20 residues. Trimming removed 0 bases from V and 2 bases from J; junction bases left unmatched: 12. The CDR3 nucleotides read TGTGCCAGCAGTTACTCGTTAGTAGCGGGGAGCCCGCCTGGGGCCAACGTCCTGACTTTC. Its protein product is CASSYSLVAGSPPGANVLTF.

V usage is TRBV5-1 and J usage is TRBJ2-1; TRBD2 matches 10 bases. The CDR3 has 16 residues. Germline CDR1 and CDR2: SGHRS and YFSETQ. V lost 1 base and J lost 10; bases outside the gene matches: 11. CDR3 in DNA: TGCGCCAGCAGCTTGAGGCCTAGCGGGAGTCCCGACGAGCAGTTCTTC. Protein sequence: CASSLRPSGSPDEQFF.

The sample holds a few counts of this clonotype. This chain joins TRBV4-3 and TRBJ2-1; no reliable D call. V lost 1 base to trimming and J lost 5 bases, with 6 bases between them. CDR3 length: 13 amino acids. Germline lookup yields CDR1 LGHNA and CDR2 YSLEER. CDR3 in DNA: TGCGCCAGCAGCCAAGTCGAGGACAATGAGCAGTTCTTC. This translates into CASSQVEDNEQFF.

The CDR3 DNA is TGTGCCACCAGCAGAGAGAGGGGGGCAGGGCTCAATGACTACACCTTC. Translated: CATSRERGAGLNDYTF. V usage is TRBV15 and J usage is TRBJ1-2; a weak D match, TRBD1 (6 bases). Trimming stripped 0 bases from V and 10 bases from J, with 21 bases between. This CDR3 spans 16 amino acids. Per germline, CDR1 LNHNV and CDR2 YYDKDF (reference sequence). Together with reference TRBV15 and TRBJ1-2, the CDR3 gives the full variable domain: DAMVIQNPRYQVTQFGKPVTLSCSQTLNHNVMYWYQQKSSQAPKLLFHYYDKDFNNEADTPDNFQSRRPNTSFCFLDIRSPGLGDTAMYLCATSRERGAGLNDYTFGSGTRLTVV.